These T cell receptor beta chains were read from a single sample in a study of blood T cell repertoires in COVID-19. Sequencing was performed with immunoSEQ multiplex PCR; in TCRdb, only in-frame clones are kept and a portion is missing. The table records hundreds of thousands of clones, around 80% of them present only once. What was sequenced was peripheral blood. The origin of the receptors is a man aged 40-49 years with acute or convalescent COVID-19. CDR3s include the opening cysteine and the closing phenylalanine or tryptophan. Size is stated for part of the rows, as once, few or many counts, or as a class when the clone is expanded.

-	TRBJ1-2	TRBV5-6	CASSLEVPRARTNYGYTF
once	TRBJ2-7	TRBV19	CASSIGQGASEQYF
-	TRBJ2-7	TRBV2	CATQVGTYEQYF
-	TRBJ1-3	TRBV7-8	CASSLVEAGAGNTIYF
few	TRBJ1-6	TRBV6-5	CAGGGTYNSPLHF
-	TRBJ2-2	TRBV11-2	CASSFRRDTGELFF
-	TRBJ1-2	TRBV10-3	CAISNDRGINYGYTF
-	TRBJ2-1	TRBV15	CATSRVAGLAENNEQFF
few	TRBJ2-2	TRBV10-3	CAISARQGGTGELFF
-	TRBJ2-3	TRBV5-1	CASSLGLQIGADTQYF
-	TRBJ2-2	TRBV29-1	CSVLAGGAGELFF
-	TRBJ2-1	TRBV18	CASSPRGQGPNEQFF
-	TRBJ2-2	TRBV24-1	CATSDPRSGTGELFF
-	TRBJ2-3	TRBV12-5	CASGLVSSGKPDTQYF
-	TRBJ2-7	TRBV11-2	CASSWGQGPSGEQYF
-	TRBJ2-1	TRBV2	CASSVSGGRAGNEQFF
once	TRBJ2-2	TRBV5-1	CASSSGQRASTGELFF
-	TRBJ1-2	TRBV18	CASSPRAADSSGILGYTF
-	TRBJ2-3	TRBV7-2	CASSFGDMWDTQYF
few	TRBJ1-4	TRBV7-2	CASSSGVGAREKLFF
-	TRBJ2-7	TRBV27	CASRTRDGLRGYEQYF
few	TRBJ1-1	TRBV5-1	CASSSLAQSNTEAFF
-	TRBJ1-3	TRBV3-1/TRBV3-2	CASSQDRGLPGNTIYF
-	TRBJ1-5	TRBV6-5	CASSTRQSNQPQHF
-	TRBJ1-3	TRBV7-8	CASSLGGGNTIYF
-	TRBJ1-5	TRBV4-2	CASSQKLDQPQHF
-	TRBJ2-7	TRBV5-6	CASSLSNEQYF
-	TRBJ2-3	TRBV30	CACQLNRGIRTDTQYF
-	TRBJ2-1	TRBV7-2	CASSWATSGIFEQFF
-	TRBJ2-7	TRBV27	CASSSGTSAHYEQYF
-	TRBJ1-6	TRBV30	CAWSLRAALHF
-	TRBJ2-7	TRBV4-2	CASSYGTGASEQYF
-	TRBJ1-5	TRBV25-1	CASAGTGDQPQHF
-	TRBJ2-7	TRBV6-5	CATSYSLPSYEQYF
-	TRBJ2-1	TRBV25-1	CASSGFPHGTGAYNEQFF
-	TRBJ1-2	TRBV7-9	CASSLVGSRGAPGDYGYTF
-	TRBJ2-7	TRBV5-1	CASSLDQGRYEQYF
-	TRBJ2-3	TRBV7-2	CASSPRAGDTDTQYF
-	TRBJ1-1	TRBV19	CASNDPGQGKFTEAFF
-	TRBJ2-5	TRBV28	CASSPPSGPRGETQYF
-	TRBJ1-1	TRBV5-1	CASTGQSPKNTEAFF
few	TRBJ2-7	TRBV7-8	CASSTDRSNEQYF
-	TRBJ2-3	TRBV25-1	CASSAVTGFTDTQYF
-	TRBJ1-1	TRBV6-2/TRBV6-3	CASSYSFGTEAFF
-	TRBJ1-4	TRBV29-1	CSVAQGGTNEKLFF
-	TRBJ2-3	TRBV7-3	CASSWGTSGRGADTQYF
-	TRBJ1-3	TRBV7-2	CASSLTGVGNTIYF
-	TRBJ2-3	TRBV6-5	CASRLAGTDTQYF
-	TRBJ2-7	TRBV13	CASSLRFGSGTSYEQYF
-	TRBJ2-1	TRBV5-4	CASSATEEQFF
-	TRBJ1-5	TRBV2	CASSKGTNQPQHF
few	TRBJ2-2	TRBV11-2	CASSLTGIGGGVAGELFF
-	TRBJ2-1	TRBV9	CASSVGPRGGVSSYNEQFF
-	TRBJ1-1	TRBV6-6	CASRLSRMNTEAFF